This is a list of T cell receptor beta chains from one sample in a study of radiotherapy plus CTLA-4 blockade in lung cancer. Some clones are missing from TCRdb's copy, which holds only in-frame ones; the method was immunoSEQ multiplex PCR. This table has under 25,000 clones, about 73% appearing once. Sequenced material: peripheral blood, taken from a patient treated with radiotherapy plus ipilimumab. Receptors originate from a human donor with non-small cell lung cancer who had stable disease on radiotherapy plus ipilimumab. Both conserved end residues are part of each CDR3. Each record gives: D gene, clone size, V gene, J gene, CDR3 DNA, CDR3 protein. A D gene is named only where the DNA matches it firmly. Where a row states a size, it is once, few, many or the class of an expanded clone; other rows omit it.

>-|-|TRBV5-5|TRBJ2-7
TGTGCCAGCAGCTTGGGGGACATCCGCGAGCAGTACTTC
CASSLGDIREQYF
>-|few|TRBV9|TRBJ2-1
TGTGCCAGCAGAGTCGGGTTGGGGTCCCCGTCCGCTGAGCAGTTCTTC
CASRVGLGSPSAEQFF
>-|-|TRBV7-9|TRBJ2-5
TGTGCCAGCAGCCTGGGGGGGCCCGCGCCCCAAGAGACCCAGTACTTC
CASSLGGPAPQETQYF
>-|-|TRBV6-5|TRBJ2-7
TGTGCCAGCAGTCCCCAACAGGGTCGGTCCTACGAGCAGTACTTC
CASSPQQGRSYEQYF
>TRBD1|-|TRBV6-1|TRBJ1-2
TGTGCCAGCGGACAGGGGGCGTTTGGCTACACCTTC
CASGQGAFGYTF
>TRBD1|once|TRBV19|TRBJ1-2
TGTGCCACCTTGACAGGGCTCTATGGCTACACCTTC
CATLTGLYGYTF
>-|-|TRBV6-1|TRBJ2-3
TGTGCCAGCAATCGGGCCTACACAGATACGCAGTATTTT
CASNRAYTDTQYF
>-|-|TRBV2|TRBJ1-2
TGTGCCAGCAGTGAGGCTCCATATGGCTACACCTTC
CASSEAPYGYTF
>-|-|TRBV5-1|TRBJ1-4
TGCGCCAGCAGCTTGACCCCAACTAATGAAAAACTGTTTTTT
CASSLTPTNEKLFF
>TRBD1|-|TRBV2|TRBJ1-5
TGTGCCAGCAGCGCAGACAGGGGTATAGGCCAGCCCCAGCATTTT
CASSADRGIGQPQHF
>-|once|TRBV11-3|TRBJ2-5
TGTGCCAGCAGCTTTGGACAAAACCAAGAGACCCAGTACTTC
CASSFGQNQETQYF
>TRBD2|few|TRBV7-2|TRBJ2-3
TGTGCCAGCAGCTTAGGTCCTAGCGGGAGTAGTCCCCCCACAGATACGCAGTATTTT
CASSLGPSGSSPPTDTQYF
>TRBD2|-|TRBV5-4|TRBJ2-2
TGTGCCAGCAGACCCGGGACTAGCTCATTCCCGAACACCGGGGAGCTGTTTTTT
CASRPGTSSFPNTGELFF
>TRBD2|-|TRBV27|TRBJ2-1
TGTGCCAGCAGTTTCCGCGGGAGGGGAGACAATGAGCAGTTCTTC
CASSFRGRGDNEQFF
>-|-|TRBV7-9|TRBJ2-1
TGTGCCAGCACCACAGGGCACTCCTACAATGAGCAGTTCTTC
CASTTGHSYNEQFF
>-|-|TRBV5-1|TRBJ2-1
TGCGCCAGCAGCCCCTCTCTCAATGAGCAGTTCTTC
CASSPSLNEQFF
>-|-|TRBV28|TRBJ2-7
TGTGCCACCCGGAGCGCCCCCAACCAGCAGTACTTC
CATRSAPNQQYF
>-|-|TRBV28|TRBJ1-4
TGTGCCAGCAGTTTAGGGCAGTTATCTAATGAAAAACTGTTTTTT
CASSLGQLSNEKLFF